A single sample is the source of the 3 T cell receptor beta chains below, sequenced in a study of T cell repertoires in cytomegalovirus infection. Each CDR3 protein gets one entry after TCRdb re-called the reads with MiXCR. The sample has around 130,000 distinct CDR3 sequences; approximately 9.2% are singletons. Sequenced material: PBMCs. The source is a human donor in good health (CMV status not recorded). Some clones in this sample may be carry-over from other donors' samples.

This clonotype has ten or more counts. The chain combines TRBV7-8 with TRBJ1-2, with 7 bases lining up with TRBD1. Germline lookup yields CDR1 SGHVS and CDR2 FQNEAQ. The ends lost 5 bases at V and 5 bases at J; junction bases unmatched: 8. The CDR3 is 14 amino acids. The CDR3 DNA is TGTGCCAGCAGCCCCCTCGGGGACAGATATGGCTACACCTTC. As protein: CASSPLGDRYGYTF. The full variable domain, its missing parts supplied by reference TRBV7-8 and TRBJ1-2, is GAGVSQSPRYKVAKRGQDVALRCDPISGHVSLFWYQQALGQGPEFLTYFQNEAQLDKSGLPSDRFFAERPEGSVSTLKIQRTQQEDSAVYLCASSPLGDRYGYTFGSGTRLTVV.

This clonotype was picked up many times. The CDR3 coding sequence is TGTGCCAGCCACGACATAGGGGCCAATGAGCAGTTCTTC. This encodes CASHDIGANEQFF. The chain has TRBV6-5 and TRBJ2-1; weak D call: TRBD1 (5 bases). The CDR3 is 13 residues long. Germline V CDR1 and CDR2: MNHEY, SVGAGI. V lost 8 bases to trimming and J lost 6 bases, with 14 bases between them.

This clonotype was detected ten times or more. The chain has TRBV12-3 or TRBV12-4 and TRBJ1-6; D is perhaps TRBD1 (6 bases). The germline V and J ends were trimmed by 3 bases and 6 bases, with 6 bases remaining between them. CDR3 size: 13 residues. CDR3: CASSLDSNSPLHF. The CDR3 nucleotides read TGTGCCAGCAGTTTGGACAGTAATTCACCCCTCCACTTT.